This T cell receptor beta chain was sequenced for a study of CD8 T cells in ankylosing spondylitis. Study-wide results and caveats: Prior literature has documented some motif variants in synovial fluid and blood from reactive arthritis. Disease-linked clones were reportedly significantly enriched in matched ankylosing spondylitis synovial fluid. The study identified a TCR beta motif of several highly homologous variants that appeared characteristic of ankylosing spondylitis blood.

Germline loops: CDR1 SGDLS, CDR2 YYNGEE. The germline V and J ends were trimmed by 0 bases and 0 bases, with 22 bases remaining between them. The CDR3 loop spans 20 amino acids. The TCR beta libraries were generated through quantitative 5'-RACE incorporating molecular barcodes. TCRdb reanalysed the 5' RACE reads using MiXCR and keeps one entry per CDR3 protein. The profile shows about 320,000 distinct CDR3 sequences, 11% of them singletons. Concerning this clonotype itself: The target antigen is unknown.

V is TRBV9 and J is TRBJ2-4; D might be TRBD2 (6 bases). This receptor was taken from a female donor with ankylosing spondylitis or in good health (not recorded which). Sequencing was carried out using blood, either unsorted or a sorted T cell fraction (not recorded which). The CDR3 region is CASSVAPGTTSLGAKNIQYF. The CDR3, as DNA: TGTGCCAGCAGCGTAGCGCCAGGAACAACTAGCTTGGGAGCCAAAAACATTCAGTACTTC.